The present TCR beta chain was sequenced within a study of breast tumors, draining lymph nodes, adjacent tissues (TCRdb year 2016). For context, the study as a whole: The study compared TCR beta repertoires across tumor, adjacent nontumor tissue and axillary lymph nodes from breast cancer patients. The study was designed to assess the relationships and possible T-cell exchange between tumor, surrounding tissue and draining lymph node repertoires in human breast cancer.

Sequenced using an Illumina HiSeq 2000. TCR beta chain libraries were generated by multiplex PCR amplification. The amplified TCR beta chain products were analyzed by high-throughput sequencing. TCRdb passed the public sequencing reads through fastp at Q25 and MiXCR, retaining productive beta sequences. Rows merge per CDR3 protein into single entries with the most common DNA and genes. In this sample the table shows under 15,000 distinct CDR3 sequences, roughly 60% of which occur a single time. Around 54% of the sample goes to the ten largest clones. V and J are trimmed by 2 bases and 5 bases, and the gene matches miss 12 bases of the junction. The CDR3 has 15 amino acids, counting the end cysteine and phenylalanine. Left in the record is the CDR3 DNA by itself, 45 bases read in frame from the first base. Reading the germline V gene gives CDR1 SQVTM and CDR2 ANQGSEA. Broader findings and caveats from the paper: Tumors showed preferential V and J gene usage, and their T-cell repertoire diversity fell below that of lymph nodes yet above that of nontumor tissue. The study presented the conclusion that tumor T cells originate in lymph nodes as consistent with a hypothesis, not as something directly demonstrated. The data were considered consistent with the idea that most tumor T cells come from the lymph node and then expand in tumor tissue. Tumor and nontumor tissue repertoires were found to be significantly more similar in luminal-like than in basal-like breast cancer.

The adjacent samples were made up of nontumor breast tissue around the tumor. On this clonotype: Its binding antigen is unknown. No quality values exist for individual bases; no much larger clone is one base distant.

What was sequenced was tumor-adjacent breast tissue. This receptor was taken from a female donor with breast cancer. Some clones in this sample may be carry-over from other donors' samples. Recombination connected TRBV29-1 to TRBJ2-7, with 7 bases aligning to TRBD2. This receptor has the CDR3 CSVEPREGGPHEQYF. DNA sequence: TGCAGCGTTGAACCTAGGGAGGGAGGGCCCCACGAGCAGTACTTC.